Sequencing of this TCR beta chain was carried out in a study of vaccination and CD4 T cells after COVID-19. Whole-study context: In culture, cells were exposed to overlapping spike peptides from SARS-CoV-2, HCoV-NL63, HCoV-OC43 and HCoV-229E.

Treatment defined: approximately nine-day PBMC culture with coronavirus spike peptide pools or control peptides (ViraFEST assay). Expanded clonotypes were found by TCR sequencing after peptide-pool stimulation (ViraFEST). PBMCs, plated at two million per well, were grown in the presence of approximately 9.5 IU/ml IL-2 and roughly 9.5 ug/ml peptide pools. Regarding the study as a whole: Within the convalescent patients, spike mono-reactivity was found in 304 of 307 vaccine-specific clones.

This clonotype was picked up a small number of times. Its specificity is not known. Sequenced with the Oncomine TCR Beta short-read assay was DNA taken from cultured CD4+ T cells. In TCRdb, the PCR reads were re-called with MiXCR into one record per CDR3 protein. Of tens of thousands of distinct CDR3 sequences in the sample, about 41% were seen once. Sequencing was done on a sample of CD4+ T cells from blood, cultured in vitro. The receptor was derived from a human donor who had recovered from COVID-19.

CDR3 DNA sequence: TGTGCCAGTAGTACCTGGGACGGGGCAACCGGGGAGCTGTTTTTT. Translating gives CASSTWDGATGELFF. The V and J genes are TRBV19 and TRBJ2-2, with D perhaps assigned TRBD1 or TRBD2 (5 bases each). Germline lookup yields CDR1 LNHDA and CDR2 SQIVND (reference sequence). The CDR3 extends over 15 amino acids. V was shortened by 4 bases and J by 5 bases, with 14 bases between the two germline ends.